This TCR beta chain was sequenced in a study of blood T cell repertoires in COVID-19. Overall study: Samples representing acute and convalescent COVID-19 were sourced from the United States, Italy and Spain. The cDNA or gDNA used as material had been derived from T cells, B-cell-depleted T cells, or PBMCs.

This clone was seen more than once but under ten times. Exposed volunteers were people who met a COVID-19 case within 2 weeks before study entry. Some clones are missing from TCRdb's copy, which holds only in-frame ones; the method was immunoSEQ multiplex PCR. The sample lists 150,000 or so clones, around 90% occurring once. CDR3 size: 16 residues. Germline V gene sequence: CDR1 MDHEN, CDR2 SYDVKM. V dropped 2 bases and J dropped 7 bases, with 18 bases sitting between them. V is TRBV28 and J is TRBJ1-5; D possibly corresponds to TRBD1 (5 bases). This receptor was obtained from a woman aged 40 to 50 who had been exposed to COVID-19. The sample taken for sequencing was PBMCs or T cells enriched from blood (not recorded which). CDR3 sequence: CASSLGTAQGEQPQHF. The DNA for the CDR3 is TGTGCCAGCAGTTTAGGGACTGCCCAAGGGGAGCAGCCCCAGCATTTT.